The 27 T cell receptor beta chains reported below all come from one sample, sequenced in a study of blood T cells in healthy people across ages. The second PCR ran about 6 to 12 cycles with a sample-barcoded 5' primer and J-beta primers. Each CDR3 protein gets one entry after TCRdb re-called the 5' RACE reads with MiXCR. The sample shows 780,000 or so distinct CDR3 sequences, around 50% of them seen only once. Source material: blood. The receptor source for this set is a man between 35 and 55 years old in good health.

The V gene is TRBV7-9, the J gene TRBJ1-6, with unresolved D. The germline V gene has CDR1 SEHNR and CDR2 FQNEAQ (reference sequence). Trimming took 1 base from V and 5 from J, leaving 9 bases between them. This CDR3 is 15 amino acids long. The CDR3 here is CASSLGLPNNSPLHF. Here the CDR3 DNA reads TGTGCCAGCAGCTTAGGTCTACCGAATAATTCACCCCTCCACTTT.

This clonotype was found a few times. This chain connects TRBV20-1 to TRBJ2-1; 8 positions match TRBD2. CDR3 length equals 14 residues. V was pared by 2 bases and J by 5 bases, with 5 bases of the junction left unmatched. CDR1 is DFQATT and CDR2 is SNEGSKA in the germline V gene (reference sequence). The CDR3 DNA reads TGCAGTGCTAGAAAGGCGGGGGGAAACAATGAGCAGTTCTTC. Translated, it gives CSARKAGGNNEQFF.

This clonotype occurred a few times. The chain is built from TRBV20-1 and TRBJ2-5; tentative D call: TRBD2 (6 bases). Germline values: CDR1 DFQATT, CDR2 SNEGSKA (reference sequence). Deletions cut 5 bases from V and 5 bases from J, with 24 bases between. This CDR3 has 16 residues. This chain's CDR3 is CSAEGWDSKLGETQYF. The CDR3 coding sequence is TGCAGTGCTGAGGGCTGGGACTCTAAATTGGGGGAGACCCAGTACTTC.

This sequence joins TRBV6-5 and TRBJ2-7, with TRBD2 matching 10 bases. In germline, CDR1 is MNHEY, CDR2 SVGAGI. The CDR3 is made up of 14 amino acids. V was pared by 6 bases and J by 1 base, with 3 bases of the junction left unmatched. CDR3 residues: CASSTSGASYEQYF. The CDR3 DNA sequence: TGTGCCAGCAGCACTAGCGGGGCGTCCTACGAGCAGTACTTC.

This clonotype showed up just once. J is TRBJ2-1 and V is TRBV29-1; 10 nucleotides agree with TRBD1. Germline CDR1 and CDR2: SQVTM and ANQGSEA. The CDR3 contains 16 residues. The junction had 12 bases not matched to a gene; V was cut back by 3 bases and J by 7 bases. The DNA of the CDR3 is TGCAGCGTTGACAGGGGAGGGGGACAGGGGATGAATGAGCAGTTCTTC. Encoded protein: CSVDRGGGQGMNEQFF.

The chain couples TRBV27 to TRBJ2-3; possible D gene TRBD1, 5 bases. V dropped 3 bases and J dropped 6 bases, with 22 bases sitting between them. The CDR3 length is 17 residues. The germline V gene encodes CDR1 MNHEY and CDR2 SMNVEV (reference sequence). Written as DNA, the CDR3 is TGTGCCAGCAGTTTCCTCGAAAGTGTAACCAGGGTTGATACGCAGTATTTT. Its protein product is CASSFLESVTRVDTQYF.

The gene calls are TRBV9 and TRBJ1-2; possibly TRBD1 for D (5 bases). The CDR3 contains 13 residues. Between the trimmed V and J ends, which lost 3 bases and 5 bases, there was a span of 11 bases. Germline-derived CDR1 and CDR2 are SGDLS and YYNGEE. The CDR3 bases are TGTGCCAGCAGCGCCCGGAGGGGATATGGCTACACCTTC. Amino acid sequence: CASSARRGYGYTF.

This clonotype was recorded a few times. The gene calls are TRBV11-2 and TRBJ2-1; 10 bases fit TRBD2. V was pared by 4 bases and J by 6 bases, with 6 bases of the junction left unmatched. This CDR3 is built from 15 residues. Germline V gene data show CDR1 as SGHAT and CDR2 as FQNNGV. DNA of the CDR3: TGTGCCAGCAGCTCATTAGCGGGAGGCGGCAATGAGCAGTTCTTC. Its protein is CASSSLAGGGNEQFF. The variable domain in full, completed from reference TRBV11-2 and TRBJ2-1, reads EAGVAQSPRYKIIEKRQSVAFWCNPISGHATLYWYQQILGQGPKLLIQFQNNGVVDDSQLPKDRFSAERLKGVDSTLKIQPAKLEDSAVYLCASSSLAGGGNEQFFGPGTRLTVL.

DNA for the CDR3: TGTGCCAGCAGCCAAGGGCTTCTCTACGAGCAGTACTTC. The encoded protein is CASSQGLLYEQYF. J is TRBJ2-4 and V is TRBV3-1, with unresolved D. The end of the DNA is better explained by TRBJ2-7, so the J call may be wrong. The CDR3 sequence is 13 residues long. Germline V gene sequence: CDR1 LGHDT, CDR2 YNNKEL (reference sequence).

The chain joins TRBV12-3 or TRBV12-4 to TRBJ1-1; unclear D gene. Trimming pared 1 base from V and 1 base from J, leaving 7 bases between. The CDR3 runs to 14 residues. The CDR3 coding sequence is TGTGCCAGCAGTTTAGTAGGAAGGAACACTGAAGCTTTCTTT. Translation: CASSLVGRNTEAFF.

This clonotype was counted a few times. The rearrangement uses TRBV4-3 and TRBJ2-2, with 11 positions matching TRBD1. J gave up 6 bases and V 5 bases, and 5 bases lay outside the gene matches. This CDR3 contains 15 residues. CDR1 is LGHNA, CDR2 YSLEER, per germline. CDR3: CASSYGQGASGELFF. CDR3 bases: TGCGCCAGCAGCTACGGACAGGGGGCTTCCGGGGAGCTGTTTTTT.

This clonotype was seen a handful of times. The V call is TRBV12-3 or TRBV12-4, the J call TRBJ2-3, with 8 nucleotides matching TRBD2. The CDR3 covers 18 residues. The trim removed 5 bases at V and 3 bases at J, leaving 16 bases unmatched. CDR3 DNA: TGTGCCAGCAGTATCAGCGGGAGACGCGGCGGGAGGACAGATACGCAGTATTTT. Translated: CASSISGRRGGRTDTQYF.

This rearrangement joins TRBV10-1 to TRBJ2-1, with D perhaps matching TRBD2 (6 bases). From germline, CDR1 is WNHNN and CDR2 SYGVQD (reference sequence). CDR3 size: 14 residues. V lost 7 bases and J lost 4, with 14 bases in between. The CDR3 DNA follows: TGCGCCAGCACCAGTAGCGGTACATACAATGAGCAGTTCTTC. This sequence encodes CASTSSGTYNEQFF.

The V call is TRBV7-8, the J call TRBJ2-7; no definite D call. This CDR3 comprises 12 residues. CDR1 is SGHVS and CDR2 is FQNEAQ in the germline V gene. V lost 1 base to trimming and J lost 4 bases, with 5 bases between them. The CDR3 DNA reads TGTGCCAGCAGCTTAGTCCAGTACGAGCAGTACTTC. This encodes CASSLVQYEQYF.

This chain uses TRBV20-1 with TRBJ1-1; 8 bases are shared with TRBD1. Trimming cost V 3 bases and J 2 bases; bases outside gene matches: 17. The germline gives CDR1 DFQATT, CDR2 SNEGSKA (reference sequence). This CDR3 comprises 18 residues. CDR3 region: CSARGGAGTGLGNTEAFF. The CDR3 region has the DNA TGCAGTGCTAGGGGGGGGGCCGGGACAGGCCTCGGTAACACTGAAGCTTTCTTT.

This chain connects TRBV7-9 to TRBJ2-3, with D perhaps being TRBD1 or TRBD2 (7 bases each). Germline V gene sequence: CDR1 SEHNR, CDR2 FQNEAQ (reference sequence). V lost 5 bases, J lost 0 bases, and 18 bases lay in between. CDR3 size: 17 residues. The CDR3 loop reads CASSPIRGRGSTDTQYF. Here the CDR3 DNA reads TGTGCCAGCAGCCCAATAAGGGGGCGGGGGAGCACAGATACGCAGTATTTT.

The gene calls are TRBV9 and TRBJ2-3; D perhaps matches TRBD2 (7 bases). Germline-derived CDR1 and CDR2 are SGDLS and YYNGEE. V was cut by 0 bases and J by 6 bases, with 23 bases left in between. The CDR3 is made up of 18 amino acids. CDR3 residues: CASSVDIGGGGSRDTQYF. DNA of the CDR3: TGTGCCAGCAGCGTAGACATTGGTGGGGGCGGGAGTCGGGATACGCAGTATTTT.

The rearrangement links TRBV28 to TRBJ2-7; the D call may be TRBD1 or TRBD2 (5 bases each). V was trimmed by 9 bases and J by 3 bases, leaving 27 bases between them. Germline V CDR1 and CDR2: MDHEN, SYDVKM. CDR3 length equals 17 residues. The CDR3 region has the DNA TGTGCCAGTCGGGGCGGTTCCCAAACCCGTCTCTTCTACGAGCAGTACTTC. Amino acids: CASRGGSQTRLFYEQYF.

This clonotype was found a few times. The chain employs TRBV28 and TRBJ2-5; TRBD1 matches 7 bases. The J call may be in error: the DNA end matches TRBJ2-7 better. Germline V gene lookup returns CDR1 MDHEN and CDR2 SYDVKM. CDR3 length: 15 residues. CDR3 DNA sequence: TGTGCCAGCACCAGTCCCGGGGACAGACGCTACGAGCAGTACTTC. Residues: CASTSPGDRRYEQYF.

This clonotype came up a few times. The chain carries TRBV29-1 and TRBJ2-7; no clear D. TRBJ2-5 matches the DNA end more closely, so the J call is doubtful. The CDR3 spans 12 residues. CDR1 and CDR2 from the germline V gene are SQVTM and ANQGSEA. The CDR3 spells CSVRPSDGTQYF. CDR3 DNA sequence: TGCAGCGTTAGACCCTCTGATGGGACCCAGTACTTC.

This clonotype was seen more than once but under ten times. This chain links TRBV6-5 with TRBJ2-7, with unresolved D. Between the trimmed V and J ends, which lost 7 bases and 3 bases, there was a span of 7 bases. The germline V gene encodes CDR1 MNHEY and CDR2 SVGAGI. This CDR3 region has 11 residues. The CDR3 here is CASKFDYEQYF. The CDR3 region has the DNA TGTGCCAGCAAATTCGACTACGAGCAGTACTTC.

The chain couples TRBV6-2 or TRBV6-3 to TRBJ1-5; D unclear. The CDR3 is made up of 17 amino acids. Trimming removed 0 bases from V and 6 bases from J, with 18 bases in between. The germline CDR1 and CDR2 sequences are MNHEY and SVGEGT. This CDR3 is CASSYSVGSGVGQPQHF. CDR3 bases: TGTGCCAGCAGTTACTCGGTTGGGTCTGGGGTCGGTCAGCCCCAGCATTTT.

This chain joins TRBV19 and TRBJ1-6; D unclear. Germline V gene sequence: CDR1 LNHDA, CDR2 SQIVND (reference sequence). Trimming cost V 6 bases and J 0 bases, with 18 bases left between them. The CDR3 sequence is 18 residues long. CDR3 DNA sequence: TGTGCCAGTAGCGGATCAGGTCGAGCAAGCTCCTATAATTCACCCCTCCACTTT. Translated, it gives CASSGSGRASSYNSPLHF.

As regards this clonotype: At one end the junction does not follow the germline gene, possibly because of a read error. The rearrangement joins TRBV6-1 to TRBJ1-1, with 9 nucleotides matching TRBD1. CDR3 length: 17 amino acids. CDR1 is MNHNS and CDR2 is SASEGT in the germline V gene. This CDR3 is CAGSEAIRRQGDKEAFF. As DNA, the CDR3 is TGTGCCGGCAGTGAAGCAATAAGGAGACAGGGGGATAAAGAGGCTTTCTTT.

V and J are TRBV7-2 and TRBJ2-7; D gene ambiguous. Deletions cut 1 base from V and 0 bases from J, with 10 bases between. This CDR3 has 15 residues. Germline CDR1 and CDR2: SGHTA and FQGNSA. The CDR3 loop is CASSLEITSSYEQYF. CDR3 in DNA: TGTGCCAGCAGCTTAGAGATTACGAGCTCCTACGAGCAGTACTTC.

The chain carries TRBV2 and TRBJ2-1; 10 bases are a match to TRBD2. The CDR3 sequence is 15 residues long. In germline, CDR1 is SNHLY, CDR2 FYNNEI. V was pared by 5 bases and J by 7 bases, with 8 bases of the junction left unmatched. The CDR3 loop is CASSSLAGVVNEQFF. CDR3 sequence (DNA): TGTGCCAGCAGTTCCCTAGCGGGAGTTGTAAATGAGCAGTTCTTC.

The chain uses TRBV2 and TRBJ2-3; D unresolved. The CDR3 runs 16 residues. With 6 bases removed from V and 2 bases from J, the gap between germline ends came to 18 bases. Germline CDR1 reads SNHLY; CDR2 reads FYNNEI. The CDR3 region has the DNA TGTGCCAGCAGCTCCTCCGTGACGAGTCCCACAGATACGCAGTATTTT. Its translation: CASSSSVTSPTDTQYF.